This T cell receptor beta chain was captured in a study of T cells in Graves' hyperthyroidism and ophthalmopathy. Regions amplified from RNA transcripts were the TCR beta CDR3 regions. RT-PCR in the first round (using the HTBI primer set) targeted the TCR CDR3. Each CDR3 protein is one row after TCRdb ran MiXCR on the multiplex PCR reads. The sample has about 520,000 distinct CDR3 sequences, approximately 24% seen once. This clonotype was detected a few times. Germline CDR1 is DFQATT and CDR2 is SNEGSKA (reference sequence). V trimming: 5 bases; J trimming: 6 bases; junction bases outside the gene matches: 9. The CDR3 is 14 residues long.

This clonotype originated in a woman in her twenties or thirties with Graves' ophthalmopathy. The J gene is TRBJ1-1, the V gene TRBV20-1, with 10 bases fitting TRBD1. Specimen: blood. The CDR3 loop is CSASPGQGTSEAFF. CDR3 nucleotide sequence: TGCAGTGCTTCACCGGGACAGGGGACCTCTGAAGCTTTCTTT.